These 18 T cell receptor beta chains were sequenced from one sample in a study of blood T cell repertoires in COVID-19 (dated by TCRdb to about 2020). Preparation of the library involved the immunoSEQ multiplex PCR assay. In its TCRdb copy, this immuneACCESS table keeps in-frame sequences only and misses some clones. Where compared with another copy, unresolved V genes explain less than half of these, and the others have no known cause. Here the sample has more than 150,000 clones; 70% to 90% occur a single time. The top ten clones comprise around 2.5% of the sample. Sequences were obtained from peripheral blood. The receptors were gathered from a man aged 40-55 years with active or convalescent COVID-19.

The chain is built from TRBV18 and TRBJ1-4; the D gene is possibly TRBD1 (5 bases). This CDR3 spans 14 amino acids. Germline CDR1 KGHSH, CDR2 LQKENI. V shed 3 bases and J shed 4 bases, with 9 bases lying between them. In DNA, the CDR3 is TGTGCCAGCTCACCCCGACAGAGTAATGAAAAACTGTTTTTT. This encodes CASSPRQSNEKLFF.

The gene calls are TRBV11-3 and TRBJ1-1; D ambiguous. Germline V gene sequence: CDR1 SGHNT, CDR2 YENEEA. Trimming left V 5 bases short and J 1 base short, with 8 bases between. The CDR3 sequence is 13 residues long. CDR3 DNA: TGTGCCAGCAGCCGTACAGCGAACACTGAAGCTTTCTTT. This sequence encodes CASSRTANTEAFF.

The chain uses TRBV28 and TRBJ1-4, with D perhaps matching TRBD1 (5 bases). Germline V lookup: CDR1 MDHEN, CDR2 SYDVKM. The length of the CDR3 is 13 residues. The V end was cut by 7 bases, the J end by 4 bases, with 10 bases between. This CDR3 is CASKQVINEKLFF. The CDR3 coding sequence is TGTGCCAGCAAACAGGTTATTAATGAAAAACTGTTTTTT.

The chain carries TRBV7-2 and TRBJ1-5; 7 bases map to TRBD1. Germline assignment: CDR1 SGHTA and CDR2 FQGNSA. The length of the CDR3 is 13 residues. Trimming removed 3 bases from V and 5 bases from J; junction bases left unmatched: 1. CDR3 protein: CASSFRGDQPQHF. The CDR3 DNA reads TGTGCCAGCAGCTTCAGGGGGGATCAGCCCCAGCATTTT.

The rearrangement links TRBV5-5 to TRBJ2-2, with TRBD1 matching over 7 bases. Per the germline V gene, CDR1 is SGHKS and CDR2 is YYEKEE (reference sequence). Unmatched junction bases numbered 2, after V lost 4 bases and J lost 5 bases. The CDR3 has 13 residues. This chain's CDR3 is CASSRQGTGELFF. The CDR3 bases are TGTGCCAGCAGCCGACAGGGTACCGGGGAGCTGTTTTTT.

This clone was detected only a few times. The chain carries TRBV7-2 and TRBJ2-3; no definite D call. The CDR3 has 12 amino acids. The germline V gene has CDR1 SGHTA and CDR2 FQGNSA. V gave up 4 bases and J gave up 0 bases, with 2 bases separating them. The CDR3 loop reads CASSSSTDTQYF. DNA for the CDR3: TGTGCCAGCAGCTCGAGCACAGATACGCAGTATTTT.

J is TRBJ1-1 and V is TRBV20-1; D remains ambiguous. CDR1 and CDR2 (germline): DFQATT, SNEGSKA (reference sequence). The CDR3 is made up of 11 amino acids. The germline V and J ends were trimmed by 1 base and 12 bases, with 12 bases remaining between them. The CDR3 bases are TGCAGTGCTAGAGGTAGAGGGAGAACTTTCTTT. Translation gives CSARGRGRTFF.

The chain links TRBV7-8 to TRBJ1-2; a weak D match, TRBD1 (6 bases). This CDR3 is built from 14 residues. The V gene's germline CDR1 is SGHVS and CDR2 FQNEAQ. The V end was cut by 3 bases, the J end by 8 bases, with 16 bases between. In DNA, the CDR3 is TGTGCCAGCAGCTTTGGGACATACGACGCCGGCTACACCTTC. The encoded protein is CASSFGTYDAGYTF.

The CDR3 loop is CASSYRPGGNTIYF. The DNA of the CDR3 is TGTGCCAGCAGTTACCGACCAGGCGGAAACACCATATATTTT. This sequence joins TRBV27 and TRBJ1-3; D unresolved. CDR3 length: 14 residues. V was clipped by 4 bases and J by 4 bases, with 11 bases between them. CDR1 is MNHEY, CDR2 SMNVEV, per germline (reference sequence).

The chain employs TRBV5-1 and TRBJ2-7, with 8 positions matching TRBD2. The CDR3 extends over 16 amino acids. Germline CDR1 and CDR2: SGHRS and YFSETQ. Trimming took 5 bases from V and 4 from J; bases not matched to a gene: 14. Here the CDR3 DNA reads TGCGCCAGCAGTGGAAATCTTTCAGCGGGGGTTTACGAGCAGTACTTC. It is translated as CASSGNLSAGVYEQYF.

This rearrangement joins TRBV24-1 to TRBJ2-2, with a weak D call TRBD1 (6 bases). CDR3 length: 15 amino acids. Germline CDR1 is KGHDR and CDR2 is SFDVKD. The V end was cut by 4 bases, the J end by 5 bases, with 13 bases between. In DNA, the CDR3 is TGTGCCACCAGTGACTGGACAGATACTACCGGGGAGCTGTTTTTT. Translation: CATSDWTDTTGELFF.

The gene calls are TRBV2 and TRBJ1-2; D perhaps matches TRBD1 (6 bases). V gave up 6 bases and J gave up 6 bases, with 14 bases separating them. The CDR3 has 13 residues. CDR1 and CDR2 (germline): SNHLY, FYNNEI. For the CDR3, the DNA is TGTGCCAGCAGGGCAGGGACATACGATGGCTACACCTTC. As protein: CASRAGTYDGYTF.

The rearrangement uses TRBV12-3 or TRBV12-4 and TRBJ1-1; 9 nucleotides line up with TRBD1. The CDR3 totals 13 residues. V trimming: 4 bases; J trimming: 5 bases; junction bases outside the gene matches: 2. The CDR3 DNA reads as TGTGCCAGCAGTTCGGACAGGGGAACTGAAGCTTTCTTT. This sequence encodes CASSSDRGTEAFF.

This chain links TRBV19 with TRBJ1-6; D ambiguous. Germline CDR1 reads LNHDA; CDR2 reads SQIVND (reference sequence). The CDR3 contains 14 residues. The ends were cut back, 1 base at V and 7 bases at J, with 8 bases in the middle. The CDR3 DNA follows: TGTGCCAGTAGTATAGGGCCCGGGAATTCACCCCTCCACTTT. This codes for CASSIGPGNSPLHF.

The genes are TRBV4-1 and TRBJ1-2; D may be TRBD1 (5 bases). CDR1 and CDR2 from the germline V gene are MGHRA and YSYEKL. CDR3 length equals 15 residues. Trimming took off 4 bases at V and 4 bases at J, with 16 bases between the two ends. CDR3 in amino acids: CASSPTRQLIYGYTF. CDR3 bases: TGCGCCAGCAGCCCCACCCGACAGTTGATCTATGGCTACACCTTC.

The V gene is TRBV30, the J gene TRBJ1-1; 12 bases are shared with TRBD1. V gave up 3 bases and J gave up 4 bases; unmatched junction bases: 6. This CDR3 region has 15 residues. From germline, CDR1 is GTSNPN and CDR2 SVGIG (reference sequence). CDR3 nucleotides: TGTGCCTGGAGGGGACAGGGGGCAAGGAGCACTGAAGCTTTCTTT. The encoded protein is CAWRGQGARSTEAFF.

The genes are TRBV3-1 (or the pseudogene TRBV3-2) and TRBJ2-2; 11 nucleotides agree with TRBD2. Germline V lookup: CDR1 LGHDT, CDR2 YNNKEL (reference sequence). Trimming took 4 bases from V and 7 from J; bases not matched to a gene: 8. The CDR3 covers 16 residues. CDR3 nucleotide sequence: TGTGCCAGCAGCCCTTTAGCGGGGGGGCCTGGCGGGGAGCTGTTTTTT. This gives the protein CASSPLAGGPGGELFF.

The gene calls are TRBV6-5 and TRBJ1-1; a weak D match, TRBD1 (5 bases). Trimming stripped 9 bases from V and 6 bases from J, with 20 bases between. This CDR3 is 14 amino acids long. The germline V gene encodes CDR1 MNHEY and CDR2 SVGAGI. CDR3 loop: CASSFRGGNSEAFF. As DNA, the CDR3 is TGTGCCAGTTCCTTCCGGGGGGGGAATTCTGAAGCTTTCTTT.